This is a list of T cell receptor beta chains from one sample in a study of shared clonotypes between healthy human individuals. The table came from immunoSEQ multiplex PCR; TCRdb's copy has only in-frame clones and leaves some out. Seen here are 1.5 million to 2.5 million clones, approximately 95% observed once, and the top ten hold roughly 1%. Sequenced: naive CD8+ T cells sorted from blood. The origin of the receptors is a man aged 18 to 29 in good health. CDR3s include the opening cysteine and the closing phenylalanine or tryptophan. The D gene is left open where the match is weak. Clone sizes are given selectively: once, few, many, or a class where the clone is expanded.

size: NA
J: TRBJ2-3
D: NA
V: TRBV6-6
DNA: TGTGCCAGCCGATCGGGGGATACGCAGTATTTT
CDR3: CASRSGDTQYF

size: NA
J: TRBJ2-3
D: NA
V: TRBV28
DNA: TGTGCCAGCAGTGGCGTCCAGGGGCCCACAGATACGCAGTATTTT
CDR3: CASSGVQGPTDTQYF

size: NA
J: TRBJ2-7
D: NA
V: TRBV6-5
DNA: TGTGCCAGCAGTATAGGACAGTCCTACGAGCAGTACTTC
CDR3: CASSIGQSYEQYF

size: once
J: TRBJ2-4
D: TRBD2
V: TRBV9
DNA: TGTGCCAGCAGCGTGGACAGCGGGGGGCCCAAAAACATTCAGTACTTC
CDR3: CASSVDSGGPKNIQYF

size: NA
J: TRBJ2-1
D: NA
V: TRBV9
DNA: TGTGCCAGCAGCGTAGACCTAGCGCGATACAATGAGCAGTTCTTC
CDR3: CASSVDLARYNEQFF

size: once
J: TRBJ2-7
D: TRBD1
V: TRBV5-4
DNA: TGTGCCAGCAGCACTCCGGGACAGAGCTCCTACGAGCAGTACTTC
CDR3: CASSTPGQSSYEQYF

size: once
J: TRBJ1-5
D: NA
V: TRBV5-1
DNA: TGCGCCAGCAGCTTGGATAGGCGGTATAGCAATCAGCCCCAGCATTTT
CDR3: CASSLDRRYSNQPQHF

size: NA
J: TRBJ2-5
D: NA
V: TRBV2
DNA: TGTGCCAGCAGTGGACGGGAGTGGGAGACCCAGTACTTC
CDR3: CASSGREWETQYF

size: NA
J: TRBJ2-7
D: TRBD2
V: TRBV7-8
DNA: TGTGCCAGCAGCTTAGCGCGGGGTGGTAGCGGGAGGGCCGATCACCCCTACGAGCAGTACTTC
CDR3: CASSLARGGSGRADHPYEQYF

size: NA
J: TRBJ1-5
D: NA
V: TRBV6-6
DNA: TGTGCCAGCAGTTACGCGGAGGGGGATCAGCCCCAGCATTTT
CDR3: CASSYAEGDQPQHF

size: NA
J: TRBJ2-7
D: NA
V: TRBV4-3
DNA: TGCGCCAGCAGCCCCGGACTGGAGAGATACGAGCAGTACTTC
CDR3: CASSPGLERYEQYF

size: NA
J: TRBJ2-1
D: TRBD2
V: TRBV5-6
DNA: TGTGCCAGCAGCTTGGAAGCGGGAGAGCAGTTCTTC
CDR3: CASSLEAGEQFF

size: NA
J: TRBJ1-1
D: NA
V: TRBV25-1
DNA: TGTGCCAGCAGTGAACTATCGACAGGAAACACTGAAGCTTTCTTT
CDR3: CASSELSTGNTEAFF

size: NA
J: TRBJ2-3
D: NA
V: TRBV27
DNA: TGTGCCAGCAGTTTATCGGCCTGGGGTAAGGGGACACCAGATACGCAGTATTTT
CDR3: CASSLSAWGKGTPDTQYF

size: once
J: TRBJ2-7
D: TRBD2
V: TRBV5-1
DNA: TGCGCCAGCAGCTTGGCGGGAGGTATCGTCTACGAGCAGTACTTC
CDR3: CASSLAGGIVYEQYF

size: NA
J: TRBJ2-1
D: NA
V: TRBV10-2
DNA: TGCGCCAGCCGGGACACCTCCTACAATGAGCAGTTCTTC
CDR3: CASRDTSYNEQFF

size: NA
J: TRBJ1-5
D: TRBD1
V: TRBV4-1
DNA: TGCGCCAGCAGCCAACAGACAGGGGGTTTGAGCAATCAGCCCCAGCATTTT
CDR3: CASSQQTGGLSNQPQHF

size: NA
J: TRBJ1-2
D: NA
V: TRBV2
DNA: TGTGCCAAGGGGGGCGTGGATGGCTACACCTTC
CDR3: CAKGGVDGYTF

size: NA
J: TRBJ2-7
D: TRBD1
V: TRBV30
DNA: TGTGCCTGGACTGGGCCCGTCGGGACAGGGGGGACGGGAACCTACGAGCAGTACTTC
CDR3: CAWTGPVGTGGTGTYEQYF

size: NA
J: TRBJ2-7
D: NA
V: TRBV6-6
DNA: TGTGCCAGCAGTTTAGTTTACCCCTACGAGCAGTACTTC
CDR3: CASSLVYPYEQYF

size: NA
J: TRBJ2-7
D: NA
V: TRBV2
DNA: TGTGCCAGCAGAGCATGGAGACCCGACTACGAGCAGTACTTC
CDR3: CASRAWRPDYEQYF

size: few
J: TRBJ2-7
D: NA
V: TRBV29-1
DNA: TGCAGCGTTGGGGTTGGTTACGAGCAGTACTTC
CDR3: CSVGVGYEQYF

size: NA
J: TRBJ1-6
D: NA
V: TRBV7-8
DNA: TGTGCCAGCAGCCTATGGGCAGGGGACGGATTTACCTCCTATAATTCACCCCTCCACTTT
CDR3: CASSLWAGDGFTSYNSPLHF

size: once
J: TRBJ2-7
D: TRBD2
V: TRBV30
DNA: TGTGCCTGGAGTATCTTAGCGGGAGCCTACGAGCAGTACTTC
CDR3: CAWSILAGAYEQYF

size: NA
J: TRBJ1-2
D: NA
V: TRBV4-1
DNA: TGCGCCAGCAGCCAAGATAAGGGAGGGGTTGGCTACACCTTC
CDR3: CASSQDKGGVGYTF

size: NA
J: TRBJ2-2
D: NA
V: TRBV15
DNA: TGTGCCACCAGCAGAGTTGGGACCGGGGAGCTGTTTTTT
CDR3: CATSRVGTGELFF